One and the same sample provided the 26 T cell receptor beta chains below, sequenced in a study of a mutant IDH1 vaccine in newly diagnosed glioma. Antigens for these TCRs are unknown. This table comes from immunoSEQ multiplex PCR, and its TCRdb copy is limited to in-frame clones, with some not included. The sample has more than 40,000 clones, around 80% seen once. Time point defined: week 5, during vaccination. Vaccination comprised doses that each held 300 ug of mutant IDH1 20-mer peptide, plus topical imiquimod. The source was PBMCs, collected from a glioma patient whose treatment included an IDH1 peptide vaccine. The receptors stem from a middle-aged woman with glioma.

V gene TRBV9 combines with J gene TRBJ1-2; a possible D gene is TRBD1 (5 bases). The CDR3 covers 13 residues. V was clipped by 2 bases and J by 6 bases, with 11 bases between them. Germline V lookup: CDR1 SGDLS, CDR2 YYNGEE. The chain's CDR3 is CASSVRVDNGYTF. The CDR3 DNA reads TGTGCCAGCAGCGTCAGGGTTGATAATGGCTACACCTTC.

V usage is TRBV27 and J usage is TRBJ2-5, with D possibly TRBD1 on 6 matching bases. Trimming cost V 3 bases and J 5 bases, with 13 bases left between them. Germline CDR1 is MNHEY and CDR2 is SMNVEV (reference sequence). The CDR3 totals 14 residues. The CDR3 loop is CASSFQGLGETQYF. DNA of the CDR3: TGTGCCAGCAGTTTCCAGGGGCTCGGGGAGACCCAGTACTTC.

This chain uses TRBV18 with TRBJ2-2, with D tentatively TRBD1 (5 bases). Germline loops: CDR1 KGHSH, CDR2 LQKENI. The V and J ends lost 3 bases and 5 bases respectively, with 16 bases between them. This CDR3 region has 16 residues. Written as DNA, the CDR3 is TGTGCCAGCTCACCCCTAGGGCAGGGTGAAACCGGGGAGCTGTTTTTT. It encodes CASSPLGQGETGELFF.

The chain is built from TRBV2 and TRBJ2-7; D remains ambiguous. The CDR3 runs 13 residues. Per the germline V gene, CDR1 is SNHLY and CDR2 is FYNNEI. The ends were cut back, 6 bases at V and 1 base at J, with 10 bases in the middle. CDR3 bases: TGTGCCAGCAGGTATCTAGTTTCCTACGAGCAGTACTTC. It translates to CASRYLVSYEQYF.

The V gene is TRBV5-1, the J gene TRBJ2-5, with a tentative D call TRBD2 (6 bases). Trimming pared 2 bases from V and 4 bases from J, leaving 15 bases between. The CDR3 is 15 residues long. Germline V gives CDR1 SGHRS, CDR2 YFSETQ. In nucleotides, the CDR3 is TGCGCCAGCAGCTTCGTGGGGGGAACGGGAGAGACCCAGTACTTC. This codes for CASSFVGGTGETQYF.

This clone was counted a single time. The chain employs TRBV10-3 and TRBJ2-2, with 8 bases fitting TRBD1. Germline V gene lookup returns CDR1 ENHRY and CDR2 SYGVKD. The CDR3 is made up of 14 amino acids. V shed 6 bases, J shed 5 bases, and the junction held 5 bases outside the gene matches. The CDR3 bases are TGTGCCATCAGGGGACAGGTGGTTACCGGGGAGCTGTTTTTT. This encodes CAIRGQVVTGELFF.

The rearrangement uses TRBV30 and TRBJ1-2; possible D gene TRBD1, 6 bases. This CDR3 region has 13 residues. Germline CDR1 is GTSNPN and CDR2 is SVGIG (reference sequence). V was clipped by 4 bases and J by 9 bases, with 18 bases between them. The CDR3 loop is CAWTWGAGGSYTF. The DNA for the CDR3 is TGTGCCTGGACCTGGGGGGCGGGGGGCAGCTACACCTTC.

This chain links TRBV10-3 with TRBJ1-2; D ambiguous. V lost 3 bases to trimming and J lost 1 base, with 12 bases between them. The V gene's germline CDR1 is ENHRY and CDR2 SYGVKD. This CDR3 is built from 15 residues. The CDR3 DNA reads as TGTGCCATCAGTGAAACAACAACCTTTAACTATGGCTACACCTTC. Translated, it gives CAISETTTFNYGYTF.

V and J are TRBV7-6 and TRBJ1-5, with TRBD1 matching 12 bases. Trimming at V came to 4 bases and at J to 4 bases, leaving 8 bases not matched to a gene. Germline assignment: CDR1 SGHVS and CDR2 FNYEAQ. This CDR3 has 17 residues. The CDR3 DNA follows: TGTGCCAGCAGCTCTCACCGGGACAGGGGGCTGAATCAGCCCCAGCATTTT. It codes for CASSSHRDRGLNQPQHF.

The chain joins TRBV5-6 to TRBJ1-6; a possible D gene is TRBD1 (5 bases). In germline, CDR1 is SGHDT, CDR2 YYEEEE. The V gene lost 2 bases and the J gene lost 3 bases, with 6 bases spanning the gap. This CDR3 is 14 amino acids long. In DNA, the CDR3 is TGTGCCAGCAGCTTCAGGGTCTATAATTCACCCCTCCACTTT. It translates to CASSFRVYNSPLHF.

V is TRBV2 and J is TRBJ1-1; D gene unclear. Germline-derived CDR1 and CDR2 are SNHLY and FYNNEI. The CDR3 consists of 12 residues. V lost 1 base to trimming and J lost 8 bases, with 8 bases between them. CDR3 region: CASSEGWQEAFF. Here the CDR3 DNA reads TGTGCCAGCAGTGAAGGTTGGCAGGAAGCTTTCTTT.

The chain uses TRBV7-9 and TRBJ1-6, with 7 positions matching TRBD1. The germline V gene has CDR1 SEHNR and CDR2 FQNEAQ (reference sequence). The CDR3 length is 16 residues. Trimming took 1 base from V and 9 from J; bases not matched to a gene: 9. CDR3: CASSLVGGQGGSPLHF. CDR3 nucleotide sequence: TGTGCCAGCAGCTTAGTCGGAGGGCAGGGGGGTTCACCCCTCCACTTT.

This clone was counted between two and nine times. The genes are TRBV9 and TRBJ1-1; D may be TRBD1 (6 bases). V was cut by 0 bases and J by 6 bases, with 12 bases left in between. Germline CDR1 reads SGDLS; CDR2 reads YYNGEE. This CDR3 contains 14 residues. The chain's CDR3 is CASSVEGGSSEAFF. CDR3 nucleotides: TGTGCCAGCAGCGTAGAGGGGGGGAGCTCTGAAGCTTTCTTT.

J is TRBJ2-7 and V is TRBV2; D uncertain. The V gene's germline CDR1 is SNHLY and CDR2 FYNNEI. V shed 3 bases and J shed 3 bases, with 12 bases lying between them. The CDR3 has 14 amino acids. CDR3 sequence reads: CASSDTHENYEQYF. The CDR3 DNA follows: TGTGCCAGCAGTGATACCCATGAGAACTACGAGCAGTACTTC.

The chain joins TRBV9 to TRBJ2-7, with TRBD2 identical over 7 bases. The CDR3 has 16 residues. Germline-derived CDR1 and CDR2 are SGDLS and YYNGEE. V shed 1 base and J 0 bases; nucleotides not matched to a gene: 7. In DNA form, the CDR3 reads TGTGCCAGCAGCGTAAGGCTAGCGGCCTCCTCCTACGAGCAGTACTTC. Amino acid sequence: CASSVRLAASSYEQYF.

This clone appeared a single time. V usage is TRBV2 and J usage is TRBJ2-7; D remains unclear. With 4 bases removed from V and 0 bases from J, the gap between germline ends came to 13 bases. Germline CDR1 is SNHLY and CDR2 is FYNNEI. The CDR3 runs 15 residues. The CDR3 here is CASSGARSYSYEQYF. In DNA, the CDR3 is TGTGCCAGCAGTGGAGCCAGGTCCTACTCCTACGAGCAGTACTTC.

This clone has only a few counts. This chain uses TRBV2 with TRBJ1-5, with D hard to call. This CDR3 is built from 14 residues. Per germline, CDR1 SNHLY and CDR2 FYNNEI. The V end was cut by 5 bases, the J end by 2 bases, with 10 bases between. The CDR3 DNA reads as TGTGCCAGCAGTCTCGGGGTGGGCAATCAGCCCCAGCATTTT. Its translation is CASSLGVGNQPQHF. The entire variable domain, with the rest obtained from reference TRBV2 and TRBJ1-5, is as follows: EPEVTQTPSHQVTQMGQEVILRCVPISNHLYFYWYRQILGQKVEFLVSFYNNEISEKSEIFDDQFSVERPDGSNFTLKIRSTKLEDSAMYFCASSLGVGNQPQHFGDGTRLSIL.

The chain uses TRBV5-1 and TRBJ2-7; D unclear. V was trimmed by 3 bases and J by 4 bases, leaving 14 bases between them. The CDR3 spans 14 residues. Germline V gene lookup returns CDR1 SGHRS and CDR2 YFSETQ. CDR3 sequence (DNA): TGCGCCAGCAGCTCACAGACGGTCGAATACGAGCAGTACTTC. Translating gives CASSSQTVEYEQYF. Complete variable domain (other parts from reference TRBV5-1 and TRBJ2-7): KAGVTQTPRYLIKTRGQQVTLSCSPISGHRSVSWYQQTPGQGLQFLFEYFSETQRNKGNFPGRFSGRQFSNSRSEMNVSTLELGDSALYLCASSSQTVEYEQYFGPGTRLTVT.

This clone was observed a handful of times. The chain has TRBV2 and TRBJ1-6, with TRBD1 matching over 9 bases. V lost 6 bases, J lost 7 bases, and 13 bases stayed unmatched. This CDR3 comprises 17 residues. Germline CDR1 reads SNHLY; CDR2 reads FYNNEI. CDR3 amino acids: CASSQDRGLPRNSPLHF. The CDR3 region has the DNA TGTGCCAGCAGCCAGGACAGGGGATTGCCACGGAATTCACCCCTCCACTTT.

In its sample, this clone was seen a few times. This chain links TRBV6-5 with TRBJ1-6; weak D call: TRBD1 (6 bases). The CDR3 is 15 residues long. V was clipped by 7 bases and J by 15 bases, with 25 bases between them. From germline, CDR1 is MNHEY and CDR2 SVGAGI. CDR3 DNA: TGTGCCAGCACACGGGGCGGGGGCCTCCCATTTAGCCTCCACTTT. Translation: CASTRGGGLPFSLHF.

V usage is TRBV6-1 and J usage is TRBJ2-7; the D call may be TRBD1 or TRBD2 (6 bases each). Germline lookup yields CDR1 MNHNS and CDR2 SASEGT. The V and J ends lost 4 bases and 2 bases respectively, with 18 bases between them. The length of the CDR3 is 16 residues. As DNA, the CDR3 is TGTGCCAGCAGTGCGTCTGAGGGGGGAAGCCCCTACGAGCAGTACTTC. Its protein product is CASSASEGGSPYEQYF.

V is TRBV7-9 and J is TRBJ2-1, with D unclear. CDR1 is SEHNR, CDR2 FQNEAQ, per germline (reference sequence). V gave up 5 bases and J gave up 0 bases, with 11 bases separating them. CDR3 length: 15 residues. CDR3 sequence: CASSVSESSYNEQFF. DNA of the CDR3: TGTGCCAGCAGCGTGAGTGAGAGCTCCTACAATGAGCAGTTCTTC.

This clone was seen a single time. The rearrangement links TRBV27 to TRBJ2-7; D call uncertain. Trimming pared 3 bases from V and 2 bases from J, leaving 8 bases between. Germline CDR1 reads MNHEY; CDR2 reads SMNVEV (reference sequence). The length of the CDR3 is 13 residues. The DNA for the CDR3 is TGTGCCAGCAGTTTTACCCCCGCCTACGAGCAGTACTTC. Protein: CASSFTPAYEQYF.

This CDR3 is CASSRDTGELFF. In DNA form, the CDR3 reads TGTGCCAGCAGCCGGGACACCGGGGAGCTGTTTTTT. The rearrangement links TRBV6-1 to TRBJ2-2, with no clear D. Trimming removed 6 bases at V and 3 bases at J, with 5 bases between. The CDR3 spans 12 residues. Germline V gives CDR1 MNHNS, CDR2 SASEGT.

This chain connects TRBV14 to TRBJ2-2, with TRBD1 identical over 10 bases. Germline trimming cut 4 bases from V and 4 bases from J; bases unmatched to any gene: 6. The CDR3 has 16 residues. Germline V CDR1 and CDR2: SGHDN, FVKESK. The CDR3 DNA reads TGTGCCAGCAGCCTCGCGGGACAGGGGACCACCGGGGAGCTGTTTTTT. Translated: CASSLAGQGTTGELFF. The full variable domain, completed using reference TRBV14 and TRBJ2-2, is EAGVTQFPSHSVIEKGQTVTLRCDPISGHDNLYWYRRVMGKEIKFLLHFVKESKQDESGMPNNRFLAERTGGTYSTLKVQPAELEDSGVYFCASSLAGQGTTGELFFGEGSRLTVL.

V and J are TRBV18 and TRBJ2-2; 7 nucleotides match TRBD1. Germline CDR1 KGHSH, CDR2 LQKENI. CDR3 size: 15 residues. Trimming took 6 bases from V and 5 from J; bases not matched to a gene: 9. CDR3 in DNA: TGTGCCAGCTCCGGCGACAGGGTTTGGACCGGGGAGCTGTTTTTT. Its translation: CASSGDRVWTGELFF. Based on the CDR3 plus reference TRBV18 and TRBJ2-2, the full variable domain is NAGVMQNPRHLVRRRGQEARLRCSPMKGHSHVYWYRQLPEEGLKFMVYLQKENIIDESGMPKERFSAEFPKEGPSILRIQQVVRGDSAAYFCASSGDRVWTGELFFGEGSRLTVL.